This T cell receptor beta chain emerged from a study of control samples from healthy donors and cancer patients. Germline CDR1 is KGHDR and CDR2 is SFDVKD. Trimming removed 5 bases from V and 0 bases from J, with 9 bases in between. The CDR3 spans 14 residues. The method was immunoSEQ multiplex PCR; TCRdb's version includes in-frame clones alone and lacks a portion of them. The sample yields approximately 140,000 clones, around 94% seen once. This TCR was sampled from a man aged 40-55 years in good health. The chain joins TRBV24-1 to TRBJ1-2; D not resolved. Sequenced sample: blood. The DNA of the CDR3 is TGTGCCACCAGTGCGGCCGGAGCTAACTATGGCTACACCTTC. It encodes CATSAAGANYGYTF.